One and the same sample provided the 12 T cell receptor beta chains below, sequenced in a study of blood T cells in healthy people across ages. For the second PCR, which ran for about 7 to 12 cycles, a sample-barcoded 5' primer and a J-beta primer mix were used. A single record per CDR3 protein comes from TCRdb applying MiXCR to the 5' RACE reads. The sample has under 2 million distinct CDR3 sequences, 30% to 35% seen once. The sequenced sample consisted of blood. These receptors were obtained from a woman in her twenties or thirties in good health.

This clonotype was seen a few times. The J gene is TRBJ2-1, the V gene TRBV6-1; D is perhaps TRBD2 (6 bases). The CDR3 has 11 amino acids. The germline V gene encodes CDR1 MNHNS and CDR2 SASEGT. The ends were cut back, 2 bases at V and 15 bases at J, with 11 bases in the middle. For the CDR3, the DNA is TGTGCCAGCAGTGAACAGCGGGCGGGGTTCTTC. Encoded protein: CASSEQRAGFF.

About this clonotype: The germline gene is not matched at one end of the junction; a read error may be the cause. The chain employs TRBV3-1 and TRBJ2-3; D may be TRBD1 or TRBD2 (5 bases each). Germline lookup yields CDR1 LGHDT and CDR2 YNNKEL (reference sequence). There are 17 residues in the CDR3. The CDR3 sequence is CVSSQELPGLSTDTQYF. CDR3 bases: TGTGTCAGCAGCCAAGAACTTCCGGGGCTGAGCACAGATACGCAGTATTTT.

The sample holds a few counts of this clonotype. The chain couples TRBV12-3 or TRBV12-4 to TRBJ1-1; the D gene is possibly TRBD1 (5 bases). This CDR3 contains 14 residues. Trimming left V 2 bases short and J 1 base short, with 8 bases between. The DNA for the CDR3 is TGTGCCAGCAGTTTAAACAGGAAGAACACTGAAGCTTTCTTT. Protein: CASSLNRKNTEAFF.

Remarks on this clonotype: The conserved phenylalanine or tryptophan normally closing the CDR3 is absent here, so this likely arose from a read error. J is TRBJ2-7 and V is TRBV2; 9 bases match TRBD2. The DNA end is a closer match to TRBJ2-5, so the J assignment may be wrong. Looked up from germline, CDR1 is SNHLY and CDR2 is FYNNEI. This CDR3 is built from 13 residues. The CDR3 coding sequence is TGTGCCAGCAATCTAGCGGGAACTGAGACCCAGTACTTA. Translated: CASNLAGTETQYL.

The chain links TRBV10-3 to TRBJ1-2, with 7 bases identical to TRBD1. Germline lookup yields CDR1 ENHRY and CDR2 SYGVKD. This CDR3 region has 15 residues. The V and J ends lost 6 bases and 4 bases, in that order; junction bases with no gene match: 11. The CDR3 region has the DNA TGTGCCATCAGACCAACAGGGGTGGAGAGCTATGGCTACACCTTC. It specifies CAIRPTGVESYGYTF.

This clonotype was observed a few times. The CDR3 sequence: CASLTGGADTGELFF. The CDR3 DNA follows: TGTGCCAGCCTTACAGGGGGCGCAGACACCGGGGAGCTGTTTTTT. The chain recombines TRBV28 with TRBJ2-2, with 9 bases that match TRBD1. Germline CDR1 is MDHEN and CDR2 is SYDVKM. CDR3 size: 15 residues. With 8 bases clipped from V and 3 bases from J, the junction kept 7 bases outside the gene matches. Complete variable domain (other parts from reference TRBV28 and TRBJ2-2): DVKVTQSSRYLVKRTGEKVFLECVQDMDHENMFWYRQDPGLGLRLIYFSYDVKMKEKGDIPEGYSVSREKKERFSLILESASTNQTSMYLCASLTGGADTGELFFGEGSRLTVL.

The chain combines TRBV14 with TRBJ2-7; D gene unclear. V dropped 0 bases and J dropped 1 base, with 10 bases sitting between them. The V gene's germline CDR1 is SGHDN and CDR2 FVKESK. The CDR3 runs 15 residues. The CDR3, as DNA: TGTGCCAGCAGCCAAGATTCTAGGGTATCCTACGAGCAGTACTTC. Translation gives CASSQDSRVSYEQYF. The full variable domain, rest sourced from reference TRBV14 and TRBJ2-7, is EAGVTQFPSHSVIEKGQTVTLRCDPISGHDNLYWYRRVMGKEIKFLLHFVKESKQDESGMPNNRFLAERTGGTYSTLKVQPAELEDSGVYFCASSQDSRVSYEQYFGPGTRLTVT.

This sequence joins TRBV28 and TRBJ2-3; D uncertain. The germline CDR1 and CDR2 sequences are MDHEN and SYDVKM. V dropped 5 bases and J dropped 0 bases, with 12 bases sitting between them. This CDR3 has 15 amino acids. The CDR3 here is CASSIGLPSTDTQYF. In DNA, the CDR3 is TGTGCCAGCAGTATCGGCCTCCCGAGCACAGATACGCAGTATTTT.

Details on this clonotype: A read error may be the cause here, since a much bigger clone is one base away. The rearrangement links TRBV12-3 or TRBV12-4 to TRBJ1-2; 7 bases align to TRBD1. The CDR3 is 12 amino acids. V shed 7 bases and J 4 bases; nucleotides not matched to a gene: 3. This CDR3 reads CASNTGVYGYTF. The CDR3 coding sequence is TGTGCCAGCAATACAGGGGTCTATGGCTACACCTTC.

The table lists this clonotype with a few counts. This rearrangement joins TRBV2 to TRBJ2-1, with D unresolved. This CDR3 region has 14 residues. Germline V gene lookup returns CDR1 SNHLY and CDR2 FYNNEI. V was shortened by 4 bases and J by 2 bases, with 9 bases between the two germline ends. The CDR3: CASSGSDAYNEQFF. The DNA of the CDR3 is TGTGCCAGCAGTGGGTCGGACGCCTACAATGAGCAGTTCTTC.

Concerning this clonotype: Its ends do not fully match the called genes, so a read error is possible. The chain links TRBV20-1 to TRBJ1-5, with D uncertain. The CDR3 extends over 13 amino acids. CDR1 and CDR2 from the germline V gene are DFQATT and SNEGSKA (reference sequence). The CDR3 loop is CSTSDDSNRPQHF. The CDR3 DNA is TGCAGTACCTCGGATGATAGCAATCGGCCCCAGCATTTT.

There are a few counts of this clonotype. The rearrangement uses TRBV20-1 and TRBJ2-5; 7 positions agree with TRBD2. This CDR3 contains 15 residues. The germline V gene has CDR1 DFQATT and CDR2 SNEGSKA (reference sequence). The V and J ends lost 3 bases and 3 bases, in that order; junction bases with no gene match: 10. CDR3 DNA sequence: TGCAGTGCTAGTACCGAGGGACTAACTAAAGAGACCCAGTACTTC. Protein: CSASTEGLTKETQYF.